These 29 T cell receptor beta chains came from one sample sequenced in a study of regulatory T cells in long-lasting Graves disease (dated by TCRdb to about 2021). This specimen's time point label, interpreted: persistent/refractory GD, antithyroid drugs over 5 years with positive TRAb. For both TCR sequencing and RNA sequencing, RNA was extracted from PBMCs using TRIzol. The method behind the library was multiplex PCR. Data came from an Illumina HiSeq 4000. To build TCR beta libraries, CDR3 regions were amplified by Arm-PCR using iRepertoire HTBI primers. The public reads were run again by TCRdb, first through fastp at Q25 and then through MiXCR, and only productive beta chains were kept. Every distinct CDR3 protein forms one entry, paired with its most common genes and DNA. The sample data list a few hundred thousand distinct CDR3 sequences, and about 22% of these were observed just once. The top ten clones comprise about 6.6% of the sample.

The sample here was peripheral blood mononuclear cells (PBMCs), taken when the disease was refractory, from a patient treated with antithyroid drugs. The receptors come from a female donor with Graves disease.

This clonotype was seen repeatedly, ten times or more. The CDR3 DNA is TGTGCCACCAGTGAGAAAGGGGGCTACGAGCAGTACTTC. Its protein is CATSEKGGYEQYF. The chain combines TRBV24-1 with TRBJ2-7; TRBD1 might be the D (6 bases). The CDR3 loop spans 13 amino acids. Deletions cut 4 bases from V and 3 bases from J, with 9 bases between. Germline V gives CDR1 KGHDR, CDR2 SFDVKD.

Here the CDR3 reads CSVVGQGHGYTF. CDR3 nucleotide sequence: TGCAGCGTTGTAGGGCAGGGACATGGCTACACCTTC. The chain couples TRBV29-1 to TRBJ1-2; weak D call: TRBD1 (5 bases). V lost 4 bases, J lost 6 bases, and 12 bases lay in between. Germline CDR1 SQVTM, CDR2 ANQGSEA. CDR3 length: 12 amino acids.

This clonotype was seen many times. V usage is TRBV30 and J usage is TRBJ1-5, with D unresolved. Germline CDR1 and CDR2: GTSNPN and SVGIG (reference sequence). The V end was cut by 0 bases, the J end by 7 bases, with 10 bases between. The CDR3 covers 13 residues. The CDR3: CAWSVSKTQPQHF. The CDR3 DNA sequence: TGTGCCTGGAGTGTGTCAAAGACCCAGCCCCAGCATTTT.

On this clonotype itself: It differs at one base from a far larger clone, so likely a read error. The chain joins TRBV7-2 to TRBJ2-7; 7 bases agree with TRBD1. The V gene end was trimmed by 2 bases and the J gene end by 2 bases; junction bases not matched to a gene: 3. Germline-derived CDR1 and CDR2 are SGHTA and FQGNSA. The CDR3 extends over 14 amino acids. The CDR3 coding sequence is TGTGCCAGCAGCTTACTGGGACAGACCTACGAGCAGTACTTC. It yields the protein CASSLLGQTYEQYF.

This clonotype came up a few times. The chain recombines TRBV2 with TRBJ2-1, with TRBD2 matching 8 bases. The CDR3 length is 15 residues. V lost 7 bases to trimming and J lost 0 bases; unmatched junction nucleotides: 5. CDR1 is SNHLY and CDR2 is FYNNEI in the germline V gene. The CDR3 reads CASIRGGLSYNEQFF. CDR3 nucleotide sequence: TGTGCCAGCATCCGCGGGGGGCTCTCCTACAATGAGCAGTTCTTC.

The genes are TRBV19 and TRBJ2-4, with TRBD1 matching 9 bases. Germline V gene data show CDR1 as LNHDA and CDR2 as SQIVND (reference sequence). V shed 0 bases, J shed 9 bases, and the junction held 15 bases outside the gene matches. The CDR3 runs 18 residues. The CDR3 DNA follows: TGTGCCAGTAGTATAGATCATATAGGGACAGGGATTGTTGGCATTCAGTACTTC. It translates to CASSIDHIGTGIVGIQYF.

The J gene is TRBJ1-1, the V gene TRBV6-4, with D perhaps TRBD1 (6 bases). V was clipped by 9 bases and J by 1 base, with 12 bases between them. The CDR3 runs to 13 residues. Germline V gives CDR1 MRHNA, CDR2 SNTAGT. The CDR3 sequence: CARVDRQNTEAFF. The CDR3 coding sequence is TGTGCCAGGGTGGACAGACAGAACACTGAAGCTTTCTTT.

This clonotype was observed at least ten times. The chain is built from TRBV12-3 or TRBV12-4 and TRBJ2-2; 10 nucleotides align to TRBD2. V shed 2 bases and J 3 bases; nucleotides not matched to a gene: 3. The CDR3 extends over 16 amino acids. The chain's CDR3 is CASSLLAGDDTGELFF. CDR3 DNA sequence: TGTGCCAGCAGTTTACTAGCGGGAGATGACACCGGGGAGCTGTTTTTT.

The table lists this clonotype with many counts. The rearrangement joins TRBV19 to TRBJ2-1; D is ambiguous. V shed 1 base and J shed 5 bases, with 12 bases lying between them. CDR3 length equals 15 residues. In germline, CDR1 is LNHDA, CDR2 SQIVND (reference sequence). The CDR3 DNA is TGTGCCAGTAGTATAGGACCATTAGAGCACAATGAGCAGTTCTTC. Its translation is CASSIGPLEHNEQFF.

The chain recombines TRBV6-2 or TRBV6-3 with TRBJ1-2, with D unresolved. Germline loops: CDR1 MNHEY, CDR2 SVGEGT. This CDR3 has 16 amino acids. V was clipped by 2 bases and J by 5 bases, with 18 bases between them. The CDR3 DNA sequence: TGTGCCAGCAGTTACGGCCGGACCCGGGTGGGGTATGGCTACACCTTC. It codes for CASSYGRTRVGYGYTF.

Note on this clonotype: A much larger clone is a single base away; this may be a read error. This sequence joins TRBV5-1 and TRBJ1-1, with unresolved D. Per germline, CDR1 SGHRS and CDR2 YFSETQ. This CDR3 is 14 amino acids long. Written as DNA, the CDR3 is TGCGCCTGCAGCTTGTGGTTTTCGAACACTGAAGCTTTCTTT. The encoded protein is CACSLWFSNTEAFF.

This clonotype has just a few counts. J is TRBJ2-7 and V is TRBV4-1; D is perhaps TRBD2 (6 bases). This CDR3 is built from 18 residues. Germline CDR1 MGHRA, CDR2 YSYEKL. Trimming took off 3 bases at V and 0 bases at J, with 21 bases between the two ends. CDR3 region: CASSQKWRDGTNSYEQYF. As DNA, the CDR3 is TGCGCCAGCAGCCAGAAATGGAGGGACGGGACCAACTCCTACGAGCAGTACTTC.

Notes on this clonotype: Since a much larger clone is just one base distant, this may be a read error. The J gene is TRBJ2-1, the V gene TRBV27; maybe TRBD1 (5 bases). The germline gives CDR1 MNHEY, CDR2 SMNVEV (reference sequence). The CDR3 covers 13 residues. CDR3 loop: CTSSSGSVNEQFF. The CDR3, as DNA: TGTACCAGCAGTTCAGGGTCGGTCAATGAGCAGTTCTTC.

The chain is built from TRBV7-2 and TRBJ1-5; D remains unclear. Trimming removed 3 bases at V and 5 bases at J, with 8 bases between. CDR1 SGHTA and CDR2 FQGNSA come from the germline V gene. This CDR3 is 13 amino acids long. CDR3 sequence (DNA): TGTGCCAGCAGCTTTTTGATGGATCAGCCCCAGCATTTT. Protein: CASSFLMDQPQHF. Full variable domain (remainder filled in from reference TRBV7-2 and TRBJ1-5): GAGVSQSPSNKVTEKGKDVELRCDPISGHTALYWYRQSLGQGLEFLIYFQGNSAPDKSGLPSDRFSAERTGGSVSTLTIQRTQQEDSAVYLCASSFLMDQPQHFGDGTRLSIL.

In its sample, this clonotype was seen a few times. V is TRBV5-5 and J is TRBJ1-6; D not certain. From germline, CDR1 is SGHKS and CDR2 YYEKEE (reference sequence). CDR3 length: 15 amino acids. Trimming took 1 base from V and 11 from J, leaving 16 bases between them. The CDR3 here is CASSLLAGSSAPLHF. For the CDR3, the DNA is TGTGCCAGCAGCTTGTTAGCAGGAAGTAGTGCACCCCTCCACTTT.

The CDR3 DNA is TGTGCCAGTAGTCCCGCCCTAGGGACAGCCTACGAGCAGTACTTC. Translating gives CASSPALGTAYEQYF. V and J are TRBV19 and TRBJ2-7; TRBD1 agrees at 7 bases. The CDR3 contains 15 residues. The germline CDR1 and CDR2 sequences are LNHDA and SQIVND (reference sequence). The junction had 9 bases not matched to a gene; V was cut back by 5 bases and J by 2 bases.

Only a few counts were recorded for this clonotype. The chain links TRBV28 to TRBJ1-2; unclear D gene. Trimming stripped 7 bases from V and 6 bases from J, with 18 bases between. The CDR3 covers 14 residues. Germline-derived CDR1 and CDR2 are MDHEN and SYDVKM. CDR3 protein: CASKAEDGLDGYTF. As DNA, the CDR3 is TGTGCCAGCAAGGCCGAGGACGGGCTCGATGGCTACACCTTC.

This clonotype was seen a few times. This chain uses TRBV4-1 with TRBJ1-2, with 7 bases lining up with TRBD1. Germline loops: CDR1 MGHRA, CDR2 YSYEKL. J lost 2 bases, V lost 1 base, and 1 base had no gene match. The length of the CDR3 is 14 residues. The CDR3 region has the DNA TGCGCCAGCAGCCAAGGGGACAGCAACTATGGCTACACCTTC. This translates into CASSQGDSNYGYTF.

This clonotype was detected many times. The chain employs TRBV6-5 and TRBJ1-4; D ambiguous. The CDR3 length is 15 residues. Looked up from germline, CDR1 is MNHEY and CDR2 is SVGAGI. With 4 bases removed from V and 2 bases from J, the gap between germline ends came to 11 bases. The CDR3 loop is CASSLDGLTNEKLFF. CDR3 coding DNA: TGTGCCAGCAGTTTAGACGGACTCACTAATGAAAAACTGTTTTTT.

The rearrangement links TRBV4-1 to TRBJ1-1; weak D call: TRBD1 (5 bases). Germline values: CDR1 MGHRA, CDR2 YSYEKL. Trimming cost V 4 bases and J 5 bases, with 17 bases left between them. CDR3 length: 15 amino acids. CDR3 DNA: TGCGCCAGCAGCCCAGGCGGGGCCCCTGGGACTGAAGCTTTCTTT. Residues: CASSPGGAPGTEAFF.

In its sample, this clonotype was seen many times. The V and J genes are TRBV27 and TRBJ1-4; 7 bases align to TRBD1. Germline loops: CDR1 MNHEY, CDR2 SMNVEV (reference sequence). This CDR3 is 15 amino acids long. The V and J ends lost 4 bases and 4 bases, in that order; junction bases with no gene match: 6. This chain's CDR3 is CASSSVGDSNEKLFF. The CDR3 DNA sequence: TGTGCCAGCAGTTCGGTAGGGGACAGTAATGAAAAACTGTTTTTT.

The chain carries TRBV25-1 and TRBJ1-2; D perhaps matches TRBD1 (6 bases). The V end was cut by 5 bases, the J end by 5 bases, with 12 bases between. In germline, CDR1 is MGHDK, CDR2 SYGVNS. The CDR3 contains 13 residues. Here the CDR3 DNA reads TGTGCCAGCAGTTCAGGAGGACAGTATGGCTACACCTTC. It codes for CASSSGGQYGYTF.

The chain is built from TRBV19 and TRBJ1-2; weak D call: TRBD1 (5 bases). This CDR3 contains 13 residues. With 3 bases removed from V and 4 bases from J, the gap between germline ends came to 9 bases. Germline-derived CDR1 and CDR2 are LNHDA and SQIVND (reference sequence). The CDR3 loop is CASSIQGRYGYTF. CDR3 sequence (DNA): TGTGCCAGTAGTATCCAGGGTCGCTATGGCTACACCTTC.

In its sample, this clonotype was seen many times. The gene calls are TRBV20-1 and TRBJ1-1; a weak D match, TRBD1 (6 bases). Trimming removed 0 bases at V and 4 bases at J, with 15 bases between. CDR3 size: 15 residues. Looked up from germline, CDR1 is DFQATT and CDR2 is SNEGSKA (reference sequence). CDR3 sequence reads: CSARDLGGPGTEAFF. DNA of the CDR3: TGCAGTGCTAGAGATCTCGGGGGGCCAGGCACTGAAGCTTTCTTT.

This clonotype was detected many times. V is TRBV2 and J is TRBJ2-7; weak D call: TRBD1 (5 bases). The CDR3 consists of 15 residues. The V end was cut by 4 bases, the J end by 0 bases, with 13 bases between. In germline, CDR1 is SNHLY, CDR2 FYNNEI. In DNA, the CDR3 is TGTGCCAGCAGTGTTGGACAATTGCCCTCCTACGAGCAGTACTTC. Translation gives CASSVGQLPSYEQYF.

This clonotype occurred many times. The J gene is TRBJ2-5, the V gene TRBV2; the match to TRBD1 covers 9 bases. Germline V lookup: CDR1 SNHLY, CDR2 FYNNEI. Trimming cost V 6 bases and J 4 bases; bases outside gene matches: 9. This CDR3 region has 15 residues. Here the CDR3 DNA reads TGTGCCAGCAGAGGGAGGACAGGGGAAGGAGAGACCCAGTACTTC. This encodes CASRGRTGEGETQYF. The full variable domain, in which reference TRBV2 and TRBJ2-5 provide the parts outside the CDR3, is EPEVTQTPSHQVTQMGQEVILRCVPISNHLYFYWYRQILGQKVEFLVSFYNNEISEKSEIFDDQFSVERPDGSNFTLKIRSTKLEDSAMYFCASRGRTGEGETQYFGPGTRLLVL.

This clonotype appeared a single time. V usage is TRBV29-1 and J usage is TRBJ1-1; D gene ambiguous. CDR3 length equals 12 residues. Germline CDR1 and CDR2: SQVTM and ANQGSEA. V dropped 6 bases and J dropped 1 base, with 9 bases sitting between them. The chain's CDR3 is CSVGWGNTEAFF. CDR3 coding DNA: TGCAGCGTCGGATGGGGGAACACTGAAGCTTTCTTT.

The chain recombines TRBV6-1 with TRBJ1-1; 9 bases align to TRBD1. Germline V CDR1 and CDR2: MNHNS, SASEGT. The CDR3 runs to 15 residues. The ends lost 10 bases at V and 5 bases at J; junction bases unmatched: 14. CDR3 sequence: CATTPGQGILTEAFF. The CDR3 DNA follows: TGTGCCACAACTCCGGGACAGGGTATTTTGACTGAAGCTTTCTTT.

This clonotype turned up a few times. The rearrangement uses TRBV5-6 and TRBJ2-5, with 9 bases aligning to TRBD1. CDR1 and CDR2 from the germline V gene are SGHDT and YYEEEE. V lost 3 bases, J lost 6 bases, and 9 bases stayed unmatched. CDR3 length: 15 amino acids. The CDR3 region is CASSYIGTGIKTQYF. In DNA form, the CDR3 reads TGTGCCAGCAGCTACATCGGGACAGGGATAAAGACCCAGTACTTC.